This TCR beta chain was sequenced during a study of T-cell memory formation after mild COVID-19. About the research overall: TCR clusters were largely donor specific. Study conclusions and caveats: Mainly in CM and EM were contracting CD4+ clones; CD8+ were in EMRA. Cross-reactive memory seemingly joined, as some responding clones were found in pre-infection memory. Later expanders leaned CD4+, whereas clones that contracted between day 15 and 85 were balanced CD4/CD8.

This CDR3 comprises 13 residues. Germline CDR1 SGHTA, CDR2 FQGNSA. V dropped 6 bases and J dropped 7 bases, with 15 bases sitting between them. This clonotype was seen more than once but under ten times. Antigen: not known. A single record per CDR3 protein comes from TCRdb applying MiXCR to the 5' RACE reads. The profile shows 400,000 to 500,000 distinct CDR3 sequences, about 20% of them singletons. The V call is TRBV7-2, the J call TRBJ1-1; possibly TRBD1 for D (5 bases). The sequenced sample consisted of PBMCs or a T cell subset sorted from them (not recorded which). The TCR originated in a man between 18 and 29 years old who had mild COVID-19 (a few samples of this study predate the infection). Cell type and time point are not known. The CDR3 reads CASSQGRSFEAFF. CDR3 DNA: TGTGCCAGCAGTCAGGGACGGAGTTTTGAAGCTTTCTTT.